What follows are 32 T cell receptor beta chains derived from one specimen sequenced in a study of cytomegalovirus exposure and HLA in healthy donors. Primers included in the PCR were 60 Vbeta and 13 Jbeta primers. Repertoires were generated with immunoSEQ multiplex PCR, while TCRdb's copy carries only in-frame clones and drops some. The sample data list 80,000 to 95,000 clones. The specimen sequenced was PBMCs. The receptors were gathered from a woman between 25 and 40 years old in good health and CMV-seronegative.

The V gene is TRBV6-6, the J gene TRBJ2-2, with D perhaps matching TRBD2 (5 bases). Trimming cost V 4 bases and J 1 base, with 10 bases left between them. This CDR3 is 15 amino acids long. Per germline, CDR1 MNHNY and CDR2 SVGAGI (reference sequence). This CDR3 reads CASSLVSGNTGELFF. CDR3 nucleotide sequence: TGTGCCAGCAGTTTAGTGAGCGGGAACACCGGGGAGCTGTTTTTT.

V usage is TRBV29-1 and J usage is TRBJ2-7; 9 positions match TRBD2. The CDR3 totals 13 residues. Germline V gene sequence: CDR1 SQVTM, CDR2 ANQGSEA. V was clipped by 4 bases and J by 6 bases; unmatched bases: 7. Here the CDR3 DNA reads TGCAGCGTTGGGGCTAGCGGGATGCGCGAGCAGTACTTC. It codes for CSVGASGMREQYF.

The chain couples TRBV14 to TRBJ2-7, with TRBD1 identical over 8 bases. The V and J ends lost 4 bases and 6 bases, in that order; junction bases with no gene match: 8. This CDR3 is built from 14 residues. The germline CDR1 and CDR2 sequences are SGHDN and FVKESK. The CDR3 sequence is CASSLGQGGFEQYF. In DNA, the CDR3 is TGTGCCAGCAGCCTCGGACAGGGCGGGTTCGAGCAGTACTTC.

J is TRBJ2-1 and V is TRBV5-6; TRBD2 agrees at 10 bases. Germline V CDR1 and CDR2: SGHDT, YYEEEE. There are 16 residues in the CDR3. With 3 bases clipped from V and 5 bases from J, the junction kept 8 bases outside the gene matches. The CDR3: CASSSSGSLSDNEQFF. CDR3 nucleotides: TGTGCCAGCAGCTCTAGCGGGAGCTTATCCGACAATGAGCAGTTCTTC.

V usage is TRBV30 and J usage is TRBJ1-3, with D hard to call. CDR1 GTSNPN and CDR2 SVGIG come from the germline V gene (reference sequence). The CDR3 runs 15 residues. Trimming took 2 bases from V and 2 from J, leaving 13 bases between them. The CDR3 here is CAWSWQAGTGNTIYF. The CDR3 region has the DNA TGTGCCTGGAGTTGGCAGGCCGGGACTGGAAACACCATATATTTT.

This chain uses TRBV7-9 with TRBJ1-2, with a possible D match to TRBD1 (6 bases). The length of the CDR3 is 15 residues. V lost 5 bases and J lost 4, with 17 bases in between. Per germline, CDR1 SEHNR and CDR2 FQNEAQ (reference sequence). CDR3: CASSPPDSNGYGYTF. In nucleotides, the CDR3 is TGTGCCAGCAGCCCTCCGGACAGCAACGGCTATGGCTACACCTTC.

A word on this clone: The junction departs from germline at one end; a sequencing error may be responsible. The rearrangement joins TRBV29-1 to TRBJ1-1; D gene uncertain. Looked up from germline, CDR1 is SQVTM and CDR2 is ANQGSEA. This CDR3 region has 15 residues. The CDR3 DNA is TGCAGCGTTGAACTATGGGCAGCTACCAACAGTGAAGCTTTCTTT. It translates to CSVELWAATNSEAFF. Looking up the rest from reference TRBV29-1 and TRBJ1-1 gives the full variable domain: SAVISQKPSRDICQRGTSLTIQCQVDSQVTMMFWYRQQPGQSLTLIATANQGSEATYESGFVIDKFPISRPNLTFSTLTVSNMSPEDSSIYLCSVELWAATNSEAFFGQGTRLTVV.

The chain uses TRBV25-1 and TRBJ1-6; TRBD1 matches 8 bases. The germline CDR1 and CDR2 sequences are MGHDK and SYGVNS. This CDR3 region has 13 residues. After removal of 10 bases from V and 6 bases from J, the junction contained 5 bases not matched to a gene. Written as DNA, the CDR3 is TGTGCCATTGACAGGGGAATTAATTCACCCCTCCACTTT. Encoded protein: CAIDRGINSPLHF.

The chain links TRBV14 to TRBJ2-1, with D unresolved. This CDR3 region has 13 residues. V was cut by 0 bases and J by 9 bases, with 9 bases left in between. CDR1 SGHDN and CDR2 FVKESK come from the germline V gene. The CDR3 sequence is CASSQDDFGEQFF. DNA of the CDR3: TGTGCCAGCAGCCAAGATGATTTCGGTGAGCAGTTCTTC.

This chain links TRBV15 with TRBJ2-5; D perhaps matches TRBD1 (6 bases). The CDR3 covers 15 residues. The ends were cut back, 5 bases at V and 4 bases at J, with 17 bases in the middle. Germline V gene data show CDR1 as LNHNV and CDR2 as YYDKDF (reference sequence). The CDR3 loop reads CATSDTLLGGETQYF. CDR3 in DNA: TGTGCCACCAGCGACACCTTACTAGGGGGAGAGACCCAGTACTTC.

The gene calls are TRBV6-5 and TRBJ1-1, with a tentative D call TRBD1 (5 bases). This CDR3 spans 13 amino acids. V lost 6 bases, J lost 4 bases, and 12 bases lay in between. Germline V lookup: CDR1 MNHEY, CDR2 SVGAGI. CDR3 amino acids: CASRPGALTEAFF. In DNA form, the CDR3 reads TGTGCCAGCAGGCCTGGGGCCCTCACTGAAGCTTTCTTT.

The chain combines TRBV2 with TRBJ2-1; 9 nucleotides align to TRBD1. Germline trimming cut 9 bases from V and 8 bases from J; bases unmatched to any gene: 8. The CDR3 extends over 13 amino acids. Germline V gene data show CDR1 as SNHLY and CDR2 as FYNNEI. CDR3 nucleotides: TGTGCCAGTACGGGACAGGGACGGCATGAGCAGTTCTTC. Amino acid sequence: CASTGQGRHEQFF. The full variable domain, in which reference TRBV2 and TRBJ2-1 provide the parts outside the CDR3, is EPEVTQTPSHQVTQMGQEVILRCVPISNHLYFYWYRQILGQKVEFLVSFYNNEISEKSEIFDDQFSVERPDGSNFTLKIRSTKLEDSAMYFCASTGQGRHEQFFGPGTRLTVL.

The DNA of the CDR3 is TGTGCCAGCAGTGAAGCAACTAGCGGGGCCTACGAGCAGTACTTC. Amino acid sequence: CASSEATSGAYEQYF. The chain recombines TRBV6-1 with TRBJ2-7; the match to TRBD2 covers 10 bases. CDR3 length equals 15 residues. Looked up from germline, CDR1 is MNHNS and CDR2 is SASEGT. V was pared by 0 bases and J by 2 bases, with 1 base of the junction left unmatched.

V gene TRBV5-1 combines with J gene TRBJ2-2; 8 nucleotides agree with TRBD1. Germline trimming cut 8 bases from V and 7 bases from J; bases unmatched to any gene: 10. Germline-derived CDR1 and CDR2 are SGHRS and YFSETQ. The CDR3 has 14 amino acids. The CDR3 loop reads CASAAGGRDGELFF. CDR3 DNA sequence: TGCGCCAGTGCCGCAGGGGGCCGAGACGGGGAGCTGTTTTTT.

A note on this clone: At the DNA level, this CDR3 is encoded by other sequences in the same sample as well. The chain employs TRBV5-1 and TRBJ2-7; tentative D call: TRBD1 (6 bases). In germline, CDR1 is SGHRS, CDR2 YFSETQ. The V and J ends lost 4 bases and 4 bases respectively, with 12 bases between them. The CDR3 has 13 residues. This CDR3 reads CASSTGQGYEQYF. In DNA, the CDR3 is TGCGCCAGCAGCACTGGTCAGGGGTACGAGCAGTACTTC. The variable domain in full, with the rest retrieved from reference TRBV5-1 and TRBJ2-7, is KAGVTQTPRYLIKTRGQQVTLSCSPISGHRSVSWYQQTPGQGLQFLFEYFSETQRNKGNFPGRFSGRQFSNSRSEMNVSTLELGDSALYLCASSTGQGYEQYFGPGTRLTVT.

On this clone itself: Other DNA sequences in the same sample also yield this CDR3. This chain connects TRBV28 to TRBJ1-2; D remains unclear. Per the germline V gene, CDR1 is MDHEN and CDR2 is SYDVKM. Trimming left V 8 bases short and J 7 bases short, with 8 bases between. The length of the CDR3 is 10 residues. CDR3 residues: CASRGGGYTF. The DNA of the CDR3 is TGTGCCAGCCGAGGCGGTGGCTACACCTTC.

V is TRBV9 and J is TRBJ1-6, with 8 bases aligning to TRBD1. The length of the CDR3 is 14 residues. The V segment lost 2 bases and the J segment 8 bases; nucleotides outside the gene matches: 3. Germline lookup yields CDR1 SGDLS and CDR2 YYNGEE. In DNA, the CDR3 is TGTGCCAGCAGCGTCGGACAGGGATATTCACCCCTCCACTTT. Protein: CASSVGQGYSPLHF.

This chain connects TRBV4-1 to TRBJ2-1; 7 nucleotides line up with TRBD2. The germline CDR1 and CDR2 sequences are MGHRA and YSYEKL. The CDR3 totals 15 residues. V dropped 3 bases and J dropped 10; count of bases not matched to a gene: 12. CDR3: CASSHPSGNTQEQFF. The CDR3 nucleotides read TGCGCCAGCAGCCATCCCAGCGGGAACACACAGGAGCAGTTCTTC.

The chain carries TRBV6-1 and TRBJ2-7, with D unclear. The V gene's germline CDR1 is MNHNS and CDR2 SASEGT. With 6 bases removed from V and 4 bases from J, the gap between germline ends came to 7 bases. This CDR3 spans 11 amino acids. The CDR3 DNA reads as TGTGCCAGCAGGCAGTTTTACGAGCAGTACTTC. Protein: CASRQFYEQYF.

Here the CDR3 DNA reads TGCGCCAGCAGCCTAAGACTGGGGGGCACTGAAGCTTTCTTT. It yields the protein CASSLRLGGTEAFF. The V gene is TRBV5-1, the J gene TRBJ1-1; D may be TRBD1 (5 bases). The CDR3 runs to 14 residues. CDR1 is SGHRS and CDR2 is YFSETQ in the germline V gene. Trimming removed 4 bases from V and 4 bases from J, with 14 bases in between.

Here the CDR3 reads CASSSLLTVLEQFF. DNA for the CDR3: TGTGCCAGCAGCTCCCTCCTGACTGTCCTGGAGCAGTTCTTC. The V gene is TRBV11-2, the J gene TRBJ2-1; D gene ambiguous. Germline CDR1 is SGHAT and CDR2 is FQNNGV. Trimming left V 4 bases short and J 10 bases short, with 17 bases between. The CDR3 is 14 residues long.

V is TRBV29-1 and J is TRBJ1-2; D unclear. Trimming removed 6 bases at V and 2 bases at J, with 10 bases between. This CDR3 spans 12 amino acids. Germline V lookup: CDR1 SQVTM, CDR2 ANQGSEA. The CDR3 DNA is TGCAGCGTCCCTCACGAGAACTATGGCTACACCTTC. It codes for CSVPHENYGYTF.

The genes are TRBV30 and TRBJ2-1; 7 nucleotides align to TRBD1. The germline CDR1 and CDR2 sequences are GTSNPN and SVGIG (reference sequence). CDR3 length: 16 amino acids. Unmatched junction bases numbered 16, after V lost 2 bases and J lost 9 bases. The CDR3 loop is CAWSPRRDSKAREQFF. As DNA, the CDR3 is TGTGCCTGGAGTCCCCGCCGGGACAGTAAGGCCCGTGAGCAGTTCTTC.

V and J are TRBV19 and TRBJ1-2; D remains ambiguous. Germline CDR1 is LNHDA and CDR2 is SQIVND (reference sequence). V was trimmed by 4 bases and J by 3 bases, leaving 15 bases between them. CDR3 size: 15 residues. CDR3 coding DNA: TGTGCCAGTAGTAGCAACGGTTTTAGAGACTATGGCTACACCTTC. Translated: CASSSNGFRDYGYTF.

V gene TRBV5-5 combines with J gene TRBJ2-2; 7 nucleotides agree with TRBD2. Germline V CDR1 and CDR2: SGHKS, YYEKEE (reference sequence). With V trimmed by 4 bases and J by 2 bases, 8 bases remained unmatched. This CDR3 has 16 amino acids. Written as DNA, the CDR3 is TGTGCCAGCAGCCCTATGAGCGGGGCAAACACCGGGGAGCTGTTTTTT. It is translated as CASSPMSGANTGELFF.

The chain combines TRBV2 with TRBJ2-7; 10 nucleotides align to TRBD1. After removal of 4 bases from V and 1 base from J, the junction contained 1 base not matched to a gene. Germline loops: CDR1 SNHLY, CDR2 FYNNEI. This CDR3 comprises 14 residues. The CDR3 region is CASSGTGGSYEQYF. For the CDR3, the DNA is TGTGCCAGCAGTGGGACAGGGGGGTCCTACGAGCAGTACTTC.

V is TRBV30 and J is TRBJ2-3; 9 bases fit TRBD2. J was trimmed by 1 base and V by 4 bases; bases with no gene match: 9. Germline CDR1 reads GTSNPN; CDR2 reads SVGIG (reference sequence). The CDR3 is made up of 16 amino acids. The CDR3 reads CAWTPLGGGGTDTQYF. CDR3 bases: TGTGCCTGGACCCCACTGGGCGGGGGGGGCACAGATACGCAGTATTTT.

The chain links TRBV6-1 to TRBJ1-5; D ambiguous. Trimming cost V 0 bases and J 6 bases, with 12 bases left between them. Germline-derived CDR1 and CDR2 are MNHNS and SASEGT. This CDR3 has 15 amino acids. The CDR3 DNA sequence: TGTGCCAGCAGTGAAGCAAGAGGGTACGGTCAGCCCCAGCATTTT. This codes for CASSEARGYGQPQHF.

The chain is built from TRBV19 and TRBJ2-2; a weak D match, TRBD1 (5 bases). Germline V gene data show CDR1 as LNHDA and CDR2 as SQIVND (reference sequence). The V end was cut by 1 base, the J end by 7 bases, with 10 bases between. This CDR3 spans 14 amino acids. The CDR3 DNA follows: TGTGCCAGTAGTATAGTTAAGGGGCTCGGGGAGCTGTTTTTT. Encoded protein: CASSIVKGLGELFF.

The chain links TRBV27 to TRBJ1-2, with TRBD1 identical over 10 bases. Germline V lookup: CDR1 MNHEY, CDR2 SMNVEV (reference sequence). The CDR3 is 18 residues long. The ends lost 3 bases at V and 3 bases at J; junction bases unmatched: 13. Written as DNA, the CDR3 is TGTGCCAGCAGTTTGAAAAGTCTGGACAGGGGGTTTGACTATGGCTACACCTTC. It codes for CASSLKSLDRGFDYGYTF.

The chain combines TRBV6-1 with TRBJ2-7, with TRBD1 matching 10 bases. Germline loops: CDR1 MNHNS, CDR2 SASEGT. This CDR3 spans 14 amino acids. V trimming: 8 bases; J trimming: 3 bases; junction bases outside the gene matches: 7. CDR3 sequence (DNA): TGTGCCAGCGATCCCGGACAGGGGGACTACGAGCAGTACTTC. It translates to CASDPGQGDYEQYF.

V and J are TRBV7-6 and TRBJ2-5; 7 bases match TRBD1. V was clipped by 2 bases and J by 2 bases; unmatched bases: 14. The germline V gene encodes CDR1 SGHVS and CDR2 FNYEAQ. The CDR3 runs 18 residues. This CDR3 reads CASSLIPGTVVFQETQYF. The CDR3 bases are TGTGCCAGCAGCTTAATCCCGGGGACAGTTGTGTTTCAAGAGACCCAGTACTTC.